This T cell receptor beta chain was obtained from a study of vaccination effects on CD4 cells after COVID-19. Concerning this clone: Its antigen is as yet unknown.

At the end of around 11 days of culture, CD4+ T cells were isolated. Neither prior SARS-CoV-2 infection nor positive nucleocapsid antibodies were present in the vaccine recipients. The authors exchanged half the medium for IL-2 medium on days 3 and 7. V lost 1 base and J 5 bases, leaving 14 bases between the germline ends. Germline V gene sequence: CDR1 MGHRA, CDR2 YSYEKL. The CDR3 runs to 15 residues. Sequenced by immunoSEQ multiplex PCR; TCRdb stores in-frame clones only, minus some. Of around 60,000 clones in the sample, around 80% were seen once. Regarding the study as a whole: Marked clonal contraction was seen in infection- and vaccine-induced clones late after vaccination.

This TCR was sampled from a human donor who received a COVID-19 vaccine. Here the sequenced sample was CD4+ T cells from PBMCs cultured without peptide, taken before COVID-19 vaccination. The chain couples TRBV4-1 to TRBJ1-2; no clear D. In nucleotides, the CDR3 is TGCGCCAGCAGCCAAGTTCAGGCGGGAGTGTATGGCTACACCTTC. Amino acids: CASSQVQAGVYGYTF.